This passage covers 3 T cell receptor beta chains from one sample sequenced in a study of OX40 agonist ivuxolimab in advanced cancers. The assay was immunoSEQ multiplex PCR, and TCRdb's table has in-frame clones only and misses some. Here the sample spans 55,000 to 70,000 clones, around 88% being singletons. Sample: CD4+ or CD8+ T cells sorted from blood, taken in a trial of the OX40 agonist ivuxolimab. These receptors all come from an adult with an advanced solid tumor such as melanoma, head and neck, liver or kidney cancer.

V usage is TRBV15 and J usage is TRBJ2-7; possibly TRBD1 for D (5 bases). The CDR3 consists of 13 residues. Germline V CDR1 and CDR2: LNHNV, YYDKDF (reference sequence). The ends were cut back, 0 bases at V and 5 bases at J, with 8 bases in the middle. CDR3 residues: CATSRDRQNEQYF. Here the CDR3 DNA reads TGTGCCACCAGCAGAGATAGACAGAACGAGCAGTACTTC.

This clone has only one observation. The V call is TRBV19, the J call TRBJ2-7; 7 bases are a match to TRBD1. Germline-derived CDR1 and CDR2 are LNHDA and SQIVND (reference sequence). The length of the CDR3 is 15 residues. The J segment lost 3 bases and the V segment lost 1 base, leaving 6 bases of the junction unmatched. DNA for the CDR3: TGTGCCAGTAGTATAGGGTCAGGGGGAGACTACGAGCAGTACTTC. It translates to CASSIGSGGDYEQYF.

This chain links TRBV7-6 with TRBJ2-5; D is unresolved. The CDR3 is 13 amino acids. Germline V gene data show CDR1 as SGHVS and CDR2 as FNYEAQ. The V end lost 7 bases, the J end lost 5 bases, and 14 bases lay between the germline ends. CDR3 nucleotides: TGTGCCAGCAACTTTCCGCCTGGGGAGACCCAGTACTTC. Its translation is CASNFPPGETQYF.